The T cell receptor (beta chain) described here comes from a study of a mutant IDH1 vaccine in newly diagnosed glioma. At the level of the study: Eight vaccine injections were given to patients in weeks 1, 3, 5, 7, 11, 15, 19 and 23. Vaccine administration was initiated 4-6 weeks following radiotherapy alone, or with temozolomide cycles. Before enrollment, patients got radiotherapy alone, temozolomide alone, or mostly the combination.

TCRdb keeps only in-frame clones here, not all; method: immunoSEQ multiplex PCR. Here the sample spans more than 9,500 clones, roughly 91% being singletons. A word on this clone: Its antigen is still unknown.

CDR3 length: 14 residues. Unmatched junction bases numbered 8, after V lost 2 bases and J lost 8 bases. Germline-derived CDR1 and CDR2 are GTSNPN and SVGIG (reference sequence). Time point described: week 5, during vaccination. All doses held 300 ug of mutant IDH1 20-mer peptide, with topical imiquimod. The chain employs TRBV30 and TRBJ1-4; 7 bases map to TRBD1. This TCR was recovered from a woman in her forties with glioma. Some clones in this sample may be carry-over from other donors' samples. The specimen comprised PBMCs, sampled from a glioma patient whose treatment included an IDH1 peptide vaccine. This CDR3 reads CAWSHPGTAEKLFF. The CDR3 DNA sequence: TGTGCCTGGAGTCATCCCGGGACAGCGGAAAAACTGTTTTTT.